The subject of this entry is one T cell receptor beta chain. Data came from immunoSEQ multiplex PCR; TCRdb stores just in-frame clones and leaves some out. Among 150,000 to 180,000 clones listed, roughly four fifths were seen once. This entry belongs to a study of blood T cell repertoires in COVID-19. The germline V and J ends were trimmed by 4 bases and 0 bases, with 9 bases remaining between them. CDR3 length: 14 amino acids. Germline V lookup: CDR1 MGHDK, CDR2 SYGVNS. Sequencing used peripheral blood. This clonotype originated in a man older than 75 with acute or convalescent COVID-19. The chain links TRBV25-1 to TRBJ1-2; D not certain. The CDR3 DNA reads TGTGCCAGCAGTGTCGGAGCACCTAACTATGGCTACACCTTC. Translating gives CASSVGAPNYGYTF.